These T cell receptor beta chains were read from a single sample in a study of T cell responses to AZD1222 COVID-19 vaccine. Sequencing was performed with immunoSEQ multiplex PCR; in TCRdb, only in-frame clones are kept and a portion is missing. The sample carries over 100,000 clones, around 87% recorded once. The sequencing here drew on peripheral blood, taken 28 days after the second AZD1222 dose. The receptors derive from an adult who received the AZD1222 COVID-19 vaccine. The CDR3 runs from the conserved cysteine through the conserved F or W. The order of the fields is clone size, V gene, J gene, D gene, CDR3 length, CDR3 protein, CDR3 DNA. A D gene is named only where the DNA matches it firmly. Clone size is not always given. Where it is, it says once, few, many or a class for expanded clones.

size: NA
V: TRBV5-4
J: TRBJ1-1
D: NA
length: 14
CDR3: CASSLGRGDTEAFF
DNA: TGTGCCAGCAGCTTAGGCAGGGGCGACACTGAAGCTTTCTTT

size: NA
V: TRBV6-5
J: TRBJ2-6
D: NA
length: 15
CDR3: CASRTAASGANVLTF
DNA: TGTGCCAGCAGGACGGCCGCTTCTGGGGCCAACGTCCTGACTTTC

size: NA
V: TRBV27
J: TRBJ1-6
D: NA
length: 15
CDR3: CASMQRGRVNSPLHF
DNA: TGTGCCAGCATGCAGAGGGGCAGGGTTAATTCACCCCTCCACTTT

size: NA
V: TRBV14
J: TRBJ2-1
D: TRBD1
length: 15
CDR3: CASSLRQGRDNEQFF
DNA: TGTGCCAGCAGCCTCAGACAGGGGAGAGACAATGAGCAGTTCTTC

size: NA
V: TRBV19
J: TRBJ2-2
D: NA
length: 13
CDR3: CASSIYHTGELFF
DNA: TGTGCCAGTAGTATCTACCACACCGGGGAGCTGTTTTTT

size: NA
V: TRBV27
J: TRBJ1-2
D: NA
length: 13
CDR3: CASSPGGVRGYTF
DNA: TGTGCCAGCAGCCCGGGGGGCGTTAGGGGCTACACCTTC

size: once
V: TRBV28
J: TRBJ1-1
D: NA
length: 14
CDR3: CASSFRGGGAEAFF
DNA: TGTGCCAGCAGTTTCAGGGGAGGGGGGGCTGAAGCTTTCTTT

size: once
V: TRBV28
J: TRBJ2-7
D: TRBD1
length: 14
CDR3: CASSKGQGGYEQYF
DNA: TGTGCCAGCAGCAAGGGACAGGGGGGATACGAGCAGTACTTC

size: NA
V: TRBV19
J: TRBJ2-3
D: TRBD2
length: 16
CDR3: CASSRLATGPTDTQYF
DNA: TGTGCCAGTAGTAGACTAGCAACGGGCCCCACAGATACGCAGTATTTT

size: NA
V: TRBV6-5
J: TRBJ2-6
D: NA
length: 15
CDR3: CASSPADSGANVLTF
DNA: TGTGCCAGCAGCCCAGCAGACTCTGGGGCCAACGTCCTGACTTTC

size: NA
V: TRBV2
J: TRBJ2-3
D: TRBD2
length: 15
CDR3: CASSERREYVDTQYF
DNA: TGTGCCAGCAGTGAACGGCGGGAGTACGTAGATACGCAGTATTTT

size: NA
V: TRBV5-6
J: TRBJ1-1
D: TRBD1
length: 15
CDR3: CASSFDGQGSTEAFF
DNA: TGTGCCAGCAGCTTTGACGGACAGGGGAGCACTGAAGCTTTCTTT

size: NA
V: TRBV6-6
J: TRBJ1-3
D: NA
length: 16
CDR3: CASSYSGQRARNTIYF
DNA: TGTGCCAGCAGTTACTCAGGTCAGCGTGCGAGGAACACCATATATTTT

size: NA
V: TRBV28
J: TRBJ2-1
D: NA
length: 15
CDR3: CASSFGRGGGNEQFF
DNA: TGTGCCAGCAGTTTCGGGCGGGGAGGCGGGAATGAGCAGTTCTTC

size: NA
V: TRBV29-1
J: TRBJ1-2
D: NA
length: 12
CDR3: CSVTGPNYGYTF
DNA: TGCAGCGTTACAGGCCCTAACTATGGCTACACCTTC

size: few
V: TRBV30
J: TRBJ1-2
D: TRBD1
length: 12
CDR3: CAWRPQGDGYTF
DNA: TGTGCCTGGAGGCCGCAGGGGGATGGCTACACCTTC

size: NA
V: TRBV19
J: TRBJ1-5
D: NA
length: 16
CDR3: CASTHPPGDTNQPQHF
DNA: TGTGCCAGTACCCACCCTCCGGGGGACACAAATCAGCCCCAGCATTTT

size: NA
V: TRBV29-1
J: TRBJ2-3
D: TRBD1
length: 15
CDR3: CSVGVWDRGTDTQYF
DNA: TGCAGCGTTGGCGTATGGGACAGGGGCACAGATACGCAGTATTTT

size: NA
V: TRBV4-3
J: TRBJ1-3
D: NA
length: 15
CDR3: CASSQAKSGLNTIYF
DNA: TGCGCCAGCAGCCAAGCCAAATCCGGGCTCAACACCATATATTTT

size: NA
V: TRBV5-1
J: TRBJ1-2
D: TRBD1
length: 15
CDR3: CASSFGQGDFYGYTF
DNA: TGCGCCAGCAGCTTTGGACAGGGCGACTTCTATGGCTACACCTTC

size: NA
V: TRBV24-1
J: TRBJ2-1
D: NA
length: 14
CDR3: CATKGDSRYNEQFF
DNA: TGTGCCACCAAGGGGGACTCTAGGTACAATGAGCAGTTCTTC

size: NA
V: TRBV7-9
J: TRBJ2-1
D: TRBD2
length: 15
CDR3: CASSFPGTKVHEQFF
DNA: TGTGCCAGCAGCTTCCCCGGGACTAAAGTTCATGAGCAGTTCTTC

size: NA
V: TRBV25-1
J: TRBJ2-1
D: NA
length: 16
CDR3: CASSPTGTGDLREQFF
DNA: TGTGCCAGCAGCCCGACCGGGACTGGGGATTTGAGGGAGCAGTTCTTC

size: NA
V: TRBV13
J: TRBJ2-1
D: TRBD2
length: 21
CDR3: CASSLYQRTSGRRSPYNEQFF
DNA: TGTGCCAGCAGCCTATATCAGAGGACTAGCGGGAGACGTTCCCCCTACAATGAGCAGTTCTTC

size: NA
V: TRBV3-1/TRBV3-2
J: TRBJ1-4
D: NA
length: 17
CDR3: CASSVKIRGMHSEKLFF
DNA: TGTGCCAGCAGCGTCAAGATACGGGGGATGCACAGCGAAAAACTGTTTTTT

size: NA
V: TRBV4-3
J: TRBJ2-3
D: TRBD2
length: 17
CDR3: CASSQYSGTSGLDTQYF
DNA: TGCGCCAGCAGCCAATATTCCGGGACTAGCGGATTAGATACGCAGTATTTT